This T cell receptor beta chain was observed in a study of graft-versus-host responses after intestinal transplantation. For the study at large: All recipients got anti-thymocyte globulin induction, then tacrolimus and steroids for approximately 3 years. Findings and limits, study-wide: Early HvG declines after transplant were associated with peak circulating GvH clone levels. Recipient-marrow GvH clones were detected, some having first appeared in ileum or blood.

TCRdb's table, derived via immunoSEQ multiplex PCR, lists solely in-frame clones and lacks some. The sample holds about 88,000 clones, roughly 90% seen once. A word on this clone: Its antigen is still unknown.

Germline values: CDR1 SGHRS, CDR2 YFSETQ. This CDR3 is built from 18 residues. V was pared by 0 bases and J by 0 bases, with 7 bases of the junction left unmatched. This clonotype originated in a human donor who received an intestinal transplant. Sequenced here: unstimulated CD4+ T cells sorted from spleen or lymph node cells, sampled before intestinal transplant. This chain joins TRBV5-1 and TRBJ2-3; TRBD2 aligns across 10 bases. For the CDR3, the DNA is TGCGCCAGCAGCTTGGTGGCTAGCGGGGGCCGAAGCACAGATACGCAGTATTTT. Amino acids: CASSLVASGGRSTDTQYF. The whole variable domain, filled in from reference TRBV5-1 and TRBJ2-3, reads KAGVTQTPRYLIKTRGQQVTLSCSPISGHRSVSWYQQTPGQGLQFLFEYFSETQRNKGNFPGRFSGRQFSNSRSEMNVSTLELGDSALYLCASSLVASGGRSTDTQYFGPGTRLTVL.